This T cell receptor beta chain was observed in a study of cytomegalovirus exposure and HLA in healthy donors. The germline V gene has CDR1 SGHNT and CDR2 YYREEE (reference sequence). V shed 1 base and J 4 bases; nucleotides not matched to a gene: 8. The CDR3 has 16 amino acids. The PCR was carried out with 60 Vbeta primers and 13 Jbeta primers. Produced via immunoSEQ multiplex PCR; TCRdb's table is partial and in-frame only. The sample holds 150,000 to 200,000 clones; approximately 80% are singletons and the top ten take 1.1%. Specimen: PBMCs. The clonotype originates from a woman between 40 and 50 years old in good health and CMV-seronegative. J is TRBJ2-1 and V is TRBV5-4; 7 bases match TRBD2. CDR3 in DNA: TGTGCCAGCAGCTTGATGGCTAGCGGACCTTACAATGAGCAGTTCTTC. This gives the protein CASSLMASGPYNEQFF.